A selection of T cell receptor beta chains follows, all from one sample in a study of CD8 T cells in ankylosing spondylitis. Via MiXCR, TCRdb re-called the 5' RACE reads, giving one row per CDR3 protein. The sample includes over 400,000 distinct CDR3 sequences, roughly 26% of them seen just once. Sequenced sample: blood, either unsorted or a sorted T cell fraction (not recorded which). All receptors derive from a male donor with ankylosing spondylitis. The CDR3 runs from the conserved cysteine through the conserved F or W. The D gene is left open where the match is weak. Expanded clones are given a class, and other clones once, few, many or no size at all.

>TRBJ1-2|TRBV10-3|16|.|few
CAISESLRDTNYGYTF
TGTGCCATCAGTGAGTCGTTACGGGACACGAACTATGGCTACACCTTC
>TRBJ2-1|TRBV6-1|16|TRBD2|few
CASRGHLAGGPREQFF
TGTGCCAGCAGGGGGCACCTAGCGGGAGGGCCCCGTGAGCAGTTCTTC
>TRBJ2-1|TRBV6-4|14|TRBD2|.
CASSREAAIDEQFF
TGTGCCAGCAGTCGGGAGGCTGCGATCGATGAGCAGTTCTTC
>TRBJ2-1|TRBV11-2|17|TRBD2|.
CASSLEASGMFYNEQFF
TGTGCCAGCAGCTTAGAGGCGAGCGGGATGTTCTACAATGAGCAGTTCTTC
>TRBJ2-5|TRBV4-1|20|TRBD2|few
CASSQERGLAGEVGEETQYF
TGCGCCAGCAGCCAAGAAAGGGGACTAGCGGGAGAGGTAGGAGAAGAGACCCAGTACTTC
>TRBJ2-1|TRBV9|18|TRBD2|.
CASSVGTSGISFYNEQFF
TGTGCCAGCAGCGTAGGAACTAGCGGGATCTCTTTCTACAATGAGCAGTTCTTC
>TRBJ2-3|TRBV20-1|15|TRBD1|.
CSARGRGGRTDTQYF
TGCAGTGCTAGAGGGAGAGGGGGCCGCACAGATACGCAGTATTTT
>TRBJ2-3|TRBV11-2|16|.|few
CASRHELSGGADTQYF
TGTGCCAGCAGACATGAATTGAGCGGTGGCGCAGATACGCAGTATTTT
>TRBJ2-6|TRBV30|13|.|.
CALNSAGANVLTF
TGTGCCTTAAACAGCGCTGGGGCCAACGTCCTGACTTTC
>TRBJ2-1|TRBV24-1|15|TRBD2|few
CATSETSVSYNEQFF
TGTGCCACCAGTGAGACTAGCGTCTCCTACAATGAGCAGTTCTTC
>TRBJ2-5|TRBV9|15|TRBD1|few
CASSVRSGTGGDQYF
TGTGCCAGCAGCGTCAGGTCCGGGACAGGGGGTGACCAGTACTTC
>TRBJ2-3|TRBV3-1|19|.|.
CASSHNPPLSSGYTDTQYF
TGTGCCAGCAGCCACAACCCTCCCCTGTCGAGCGGGTACACAGATACGCAGTATTTT
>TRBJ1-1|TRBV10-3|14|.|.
CAISGAGEGTEAFF
TGTGCCATCAGTGGAGCAGGGGAGGGCACTGAAGCTTTCTTT
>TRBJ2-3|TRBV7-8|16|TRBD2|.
CASSWYGSGAGDTQYF
TGTGCCAGCAGCTGGTACGGCAGCGGGGCGGGAGATACGCAGTATTTT
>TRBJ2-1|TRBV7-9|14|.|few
CASRISVGYNEQFF
TGTGCCAGCAGAATCTCGGTTGGCTACAATGAGCAGTTCTTC
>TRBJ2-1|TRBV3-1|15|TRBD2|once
CASSQGFSGSQEQFF
TGTGCCAGCAGCCAAGGTTTTAGCGGGAGTCAAGAGCAGTTCTTC
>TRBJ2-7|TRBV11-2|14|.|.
CACSPPTRTYEQYF
TGTGCCTGCAGCCCTCCTACACGGACCTACGAGCAGTACTTC
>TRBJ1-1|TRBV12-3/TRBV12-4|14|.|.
CASRQAPGGTEAFF
TGTGCCAGCAGGCAAGCCCCTGGTGGCACTGAAGCTTTCTTT
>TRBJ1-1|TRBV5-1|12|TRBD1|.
CASSPQGPEAFF
TGCGCCAGCAGCCCACAGGGGCCTGAAGCTTTCTTT
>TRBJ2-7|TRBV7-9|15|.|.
CASSLAWDTSYEQYF
TGTGCCAGCAGCTTAGCGTGGGACACATCCTACGAGCAGTACTTC
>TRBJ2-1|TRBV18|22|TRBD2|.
CASSPQGARTSGRTSSYNEQFF
TGTGCCAGCTCACCCCAGGGGGCGAGGACTAGCGGGAGGACGAGCTCCTACAATGAGCAGTTCTTC
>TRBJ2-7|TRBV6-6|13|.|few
CASSNSNSYEQYF
TGTGCCAGCTCTAACAGCAACTCCTACGAGCAGTACTTC
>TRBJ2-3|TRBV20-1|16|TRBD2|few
CSAEAGLLPGTDTQYF
TGCAGTGCTGAAGCGGGACTCCTGCCGGGCACAGATACGCAGTATTTT
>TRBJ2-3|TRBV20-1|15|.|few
CSAVRDLIPGDTQYF
TGCAGTGCTGTCCGGGATCTCATCCCCGGAGATACGCAGTATTTT
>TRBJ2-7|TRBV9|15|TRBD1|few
CARAGTGAAFYEQYF
TGTGCCAGGGCCGGGACAGGGGCGGCCTTTTACGAGCAGTACTTC
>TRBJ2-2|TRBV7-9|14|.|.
CASSLGSDAGELFF
TGTGCCAGCAGCTTGGGAAGCGATGCCGGGGAGCTGTTTTTT
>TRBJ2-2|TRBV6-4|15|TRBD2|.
CASSAVRESGGELFF
TGTGCCAGCAGCGCGGTGCGGGAGTCCGGCGGGGAGCTGTTTTTT